The rows below give T cell receptor beta chains drawn from one sample of a study of cytomegalovirus exposure and HLA in healthy donors. Clones were sequenced by immunoSEQ multiplex PCR, and TCRdb holds only the in-frame ones, with some missing. The sample yields some 140,000 clones, roughly 77% seen once. Sequenced: PBMCs. The receptors were gathered from a female donor in good health and CMV-seronegative. Each CDR3 is given with its conserved first and last residue. The D gene is left open where the match is weak. Clone size is stated in some rows and not others, as once, few, many or a class when expanded.

v_gene: TRBV29-1
j_gene: TRBJ1-5
abundance: .
d_gene: .
CDR3aa: CSVSHGKGQPQHF
CDR3nt: TGCAGCGTTTCCCACGGGAAGGGTCAGCCCCAGCATTTT

v_gene: TRBV10-3
j_gene: TRBJ2-7
abundance: once
d_gene: TRBD2
CDR3aa: CAISDLAGGPAEQYF
CDR3nt: TGTGCCATCAGTGACCTAGCGGGGGGGCCCGCCGAGCAGTACTTC

v_gene: TRBV4-1
j_gene: TRBJ1-4
abundance: .
d_gene: .
CDR3aa: CASSQDTARNEKLFF
CDR3nt: TGCGCCAGCAGCCAAGATACAGCCCGCAATGAAAAACTGTTTTTT

v_gene: TRBV5-4
j_gene: TRBJ2-1
abundance: .
d_gene: TRBD2
CDR3aa: CASSSHRLAGHNEQFF
CDR3nt: TGTGCCAGCAGCTCCCACCGACTAGCGGGCCACAATGAGCAGTTCTTC

v_gene: TRBV9
j_gene: TRBJ1-4
abundance: .
d_gene: .
CDR3aa: CASSVGAAENEKLFF
CDR3nt: TGTGCCAGCAGCGTAGGGGCAGCCGAAAATGAAAAACTGTTTTTT

v_gene: TRBV21-1
j_gene: TRBJ1-6
abundance: .
d_gene: .
CDR3aa: CASRTVNSPLHF
CDR3nt: TGTGCCAGCCGGACAGTTAATTCACCCCTCCACTTT

v_gene: TRBV4-3
j_gene: TRBJ2-1
abundance: .
d_gene: .
CDR3aa: CASSQDTRANEQFF
CDR3nt: TGCGCCAGCAGCCAAGATACTAGGGCAAATGAGCAGTTCTTC

v_gene: TRBV27
j_gene: TRBJ1-5
abundance: .
d_gene: .
CDR3aa: CASSFGVSNQPQHF
CDR3nt: TGTGCCAGCAGTTTCGGGGTTAGCAATCAGCCCCAGCATTTT

v_gene: TRBV6-4
j_gene: TRBJ2-4
abundance: few
d_gene: .
CDR3aa: CASSDEAGQDQYF
CDR3nt: TGTGCCAGCAGTGACGAGGCAGGGCAAGATCAGTACTTC

v_gene: TRBV7-9
j_gene: TRBJ2-1
abundance: .
d_gene: .
CDR3aa: CASSLDGGAYNEQFF
CDR3nt: TGTGCCAGCAGCTTAGATGGCGGAGCCTACAATGAGCAGTTCTTC

v_gene: TRBV30
j_gene: TRBJ1-2
abundance: .
d_gene: .
CDR3aa: CAWSPTGTRGYTF
CDR3nt: TGTGCCTGGAGTCCGACAGGCACTCGGGGCTACACCTTC

v_gene: TRBV5-1
j_gene: TRBJ1-1
abundance: .
d_gene: .
CDR3aa: CASSLGGVPLDTEAFF
CDR3nt: TGCGCCAGCAGCTTGGGGGGGGTCCCTTTAGACACTGAAGCTTTCTTT

v_gene: TRBV19
j_gene: TRBJ2-7
abundance: .
d_gene: .
CDR3aa: CASSIELRVGASGSYEQYF
CDR3nt: TGTGCCAGTAGTATAGAATTGAGGGTAGGAGCGTCTGGCTCCTACGAGCAGTACTTC

v_gene: TRBV9
j_gene: TRBJ2-1
abundance: .
d_gene: TRBD2
CDR3aa: CASSVPGGGYNEQFF
CDR3nt: TGTGCCAGCAGCGTACCCGGGGGGGGATACAATGAGCAGTTCTTC

v_gene: TRBV5-1
j_gene: TRBJ2-5
abundance: .
d_gene: TRBD2
CDR3aa: CASSQETSGVVETQYF
CDR3nt: TGCGCCAGCAGCCAGGAAACTAGCGGGGTGGTGGAGACCCAGTACTTC

v_gene: TRBV19
j_gene: TRBJ2-7
abundance: .
d_gene: TRBD1
CDR3aa: CASSIGTGPYEQYF
CDR3nt: TGTGCCAGTAGTATAGGGACAGGGCCCTACGAGCAGTACTTC

v_gene: TRBV7-3
j_gene: TRBJ2-3
abundance: .
d_gene: TRBD1
CDR3aa: CASSSPDRTSTDTQYF
CDR3nt: TGTGCCAGCAGCTCCCCGGACAGGACAAGCACAGATACGCAGTATTTT

v_gene: TRBV2
j_gene: TRBJ1-4
abundance: .
d_gene: .
CDR3aa: CASSGGRLMGLFF
CDR3nt: TGTGCCAGCAGTGGGGGCCGGCTGATGGGACTGTTTTTT

v_gene: TRBV21-1
j_gene: TRBJ2-7
abundance: .
d_gene: .
CDR3aa: CASSNRLGPSSYEQYF
CDR3nt: TGTGCCAGCAGCAACCGACTAGGCCCGTCTTCCTACGAGCAGTACTTC

v_gene: TRBV9
j_gene: TRBJ1-1
abundance: .
d_gene: .
CDR3aa: CASSYMTGNTEAFF
CDR3nt: TGTGCCAGCAGCTACATGACGGGGAACACTGAAGCTTTCTTT

v_gene: TRBV7-2
j_gene: TRBJ1-2
abundance: once
d_gene: .
CDR3aa: CATGRGQGYGYTF
CDR3nt: TGTGCGACGGGGCGGGGTCAAGGCTATGGCTACACCTTC

v_gene: TRBV9
j_gene: TRBJ2-3
abundance: .
d_gene: TRBD1
CDR3aa: CASSALGQGPTDTQYF
CDR3nt: TGTGCCAGCAGCGCACTCGGACAGGGTCCCACAGATACGCAGTATTTT

v_gene: TRBV10-3
j_gene: TRBJ2-7
abundance: .
d_gene: .
CDR3aa: CAISEGQGSYEQYF
CDR3nt: TGTGCCATCAGTGAAGGTCAGGGGTCCTACGAGCAGTACTTC

v_gene: TRBV4-1
j_gene: TRBJ2-7
abundance: .
d_gene: TRBD1
CDR3aa: CASSRRTGLEQYF
CDR3nt: TGCGCCAGCAGCCGCCGGACAGGGCTCGAGCAGTACTTC

v_gene: TRBV9
j_gene: TRBJ2-7
abundance: .
d_gene: TRBD1
CDR3aa: CASSVAGGIHEQYF
CDR3nt: TGTGCCAGCAGCGTCGCAGGGGGCATCCACGAGCAGTACTTC

v_gene: TRBV10-3
j_gene: TRBJ2-7
abundance: .
d_gene: TRBD2
CDR3aa: CAISGSGGRGEQYF
CDR3nt: TGTGCCATCTCGGGCAGCGGGGGCCGCGGCGAGCAGTACTTC

v_gene: TRBV6-5
j_gene: TRBJ1-1
abundance: .
d_gene: .
CDR3aa: CASSFFRNTEAFF
CDR3nt: TGTGCCAGCAGTTTCTTCAGAAACACTGAAGCTTTCTTT

v_gene: TRBV28
j_gene: TRBJ2-1
abundance: .
d_gene: .
CDR3aa: CASSLGLGFGDSYNEQFF
CDR3nt: TGTGCCAGCAGTTTGGGGCTCGGTTTTGGAGACTCCTACAATGAGCAGTTCTTC

v_gene: TRBV2
j_gene: TRBJ2-7
abundance: .
d_gene: .
CDR3aa: CASSENTRWDYEQYF
CDR3nt: TGTGCCAGCAGTGAAAATACTAGATGGGACTACGAGCAGTACTTC

v_gene: TRBV7-9
j_gene: TRBJ1-1
abundance: .
d_gene: .
CDR3aa: CASSFDLNTEAFF
CDR3nt: TGTGCCAGCAGTTTTGACTTGAACACTGAAGCTTTCTTT

v_gene: TRBV5-4
j_gene: TRBJ1-1
abundance: .
d_gene: .
CDR3aa: CASSLGLGSLNTEAFF
CDR3nt: TGTGCCAGCAGCTTAGGCCTGGGGAGTTTGAACACTGAAGCTTTCTTT

v_gene: TRBV5-1
j_gene: TRBJ2-7
abundance: once
d_gene: TRBD1
CDR3aa: CASSLVDRGQEQYF
CDR3nt: TGCGCCAGCAGCTTGGTAGACAGGGGGCAGGAGCAGTACTTC

v_gene: TRBV6-5
j_gene: TRBJ1-4
abundance: .
d_gene: TRBD1
CDR3aa: CASSGATGINEKLFF
CDR3nt: TGTGCCAGCAGCGGCGCGACAGGGATAAATGAAAAACTGTTTTTT

v_gene: TRBV7-2
j_gene: TRBJ1-1
abundance: .
d_gene: TRBD1
CDR3aa: CASSWGQGWDTEAFF
CDR3nt: TGTGCCAGCAGCTGGGGACAGGGGTGGGACACTGAAGCTTTCTTT

v_gene: TRBV5-4
j_gene: TRBJ2-5
abundance: .
d_gene: TRBD1
CDR3aa: CASSLGDRGIRETQYF
CDR3nt: TGTGCCAGCAGCTTGGGGGACAGGGGGATTAGGGAGACCCAGTACTTC

v_gene: TRBV5-1
j_gene: TRBJ2-7
abundance: .
d_gene: .
CDR3aa: CASSLGGGADEQYF
CDR3nt: TGCGCCAGCAGCTTGGGGGGAGGCGCCGACGAGCAGTACTTC

v_gene: TRBV5-1
j_gene: TRBJ1-2
abundance: .
d_gene: .
CDR3aa: CASSLGSGDGRYGYTF
CDR3nt: TGCGCCAGCAGCTTGGGCTCGGGGGACGGTCGATATGGCTACACCTTC

v_gene: TRBV30
j_gene: TRBJ2-7
abundance: .
d_gene: .
CDR3aa: CAWSLAVGGLPYEQYF
CDR3nt: TGTGCCTGGAGTTTAGCGGTGGGCGGGCTACCCTACGAGCAGTACTTC

v_gene: TRBV4-1
j_gene: TRBJ2-3
abundance: .
d_gene: TRBD2
CDR3aa: CASTTSGASTDTQYF
CDR3nt: TGCGCCAGCACGACTAGCGGGGCTAGCACAGATACGCAGTATTTT

v_gene: TRBV18
j_gene: TRBJ2-1
abundance: .
d_gene: TRBD1
CDR3aa: CASSPPGLSGGNEQFF
CDR3nt: TGTGCCAGCTCACCACCGGGCCTTTCAGGGGGCAATGAGCAGTTCTTC

v_gene: TRBV12-5
j_gene: TRBJ1-4
abundance: once
d_gene: TRBD1
CDR3aa: CASGLLVPGQSSFGEKLFF
CDR3nt: TGTGCTAGTGGTTTGCTCGTCCCGGGACAGTCCTCCTTCGGTGAAAAACTGTTTTTT

v_gene: TRBV5-1
j_gene: TRBJ2-7
abundance: .
d_gene: .
CDR3aa: CASSPDGDRVEQYF
CDR3nt: TGCGCCAGCAGCCCGGACGGGGATCGGGTCGAGCAGTACTTC

v_gene: TRBV18
j_gene: TRBJ2-7
abundance: .
d_gene: TRBD2
CDR3aa: CASSRGGGPLEQYF
CDR3nt: TGTGCCAGCTCGCGGGGCGGGGGGCCCCTGGAGCAGTACTTC

v_gene: TRBV4-3
j_gene: TRBJ1-1
abundance: few
d_gene: TRBD1
CDR3aa: CASSPYAGGTEAFF
CDR3nt: TGCGCCAGCAGCCCATACGCAGGGGGCACTGAAGCTTTCTTT

v_gene: TRBV6-1
j_gene: TRBJ1-2
abundance: few
d_gene: .
CDR3aa: CASRFQGSYGYTF
CDR3nt: TGTGCCAGCAGATTCCAGGGGTCCTATGGCTACACCTTC

v_gene: TRBV21-1
j_gene: TRBJ2-7
abundance: .
d_gene: .
CDR3aa: CASVGSGSEQYF
CDR3nt: .

v_gene: TRBV9
j_gene: TRBJ2-1
abundance: .
d_gene: TRBD2
CDR3aa: CASSPTPGLEGEQFF
CDR3nt: TGTGCCAGCAGCCCAACCCCGGGACTAGAGGGTGAGCAGTTCTTC

v_gene: TRBV7-2
j_gene: TRBJ2-7
abundance: once
d_gene: TRBD2
CDR3aa: CASSLSTSGGTEQYF
CDR3nt: TGTGCCAGCAGCTTAAGTACTAGCGGGGGTACCGAGCAGTACTTC

v_gene: TRBV7-2
j_gene: TRBJ1-3
abundance: .
d_gene: .
CDR3aa: CASSERTGFGTIYF
CDR3nt: TGTGCCAGCAGCGAAAGAACAGGGTTTGGGACCATATATTTT

v_gene: TRBV5-6
j_gene: TRBJ2-2
abundance: .
d_gene: TRBD2
CDR3aa: CASTILAGGLTGELFF
CDR3nt: TGTGCCAGCACCATACTAGCGGGAGGACTAACCGGGGAGCTGTTTTTT

v_gene: TRBV5-1
j_gene: TRBJ2-3
abundance: few
d_gene: TRBD2
CDR3aa: CASSLAGALDTQYF
CDR3nt: TGCGCCAGCTCCTTAGCGGGAGCATTAGATACGCAGTATTTT

v_gene: TRBV5-1
j_gene: TRBJ2-2
abundance: .
d_gene: .
CDR3aa: CASSLTGTNTGELFF
CDR3nt: TGCGCCAGCAGCTTGACAGGAACGAACACCGGGGAGCTGTTTTTT

v_gene: TRBV6-5
j_gene: TRBJ2-7
abundance: .
d_gene: TRBD1
CDR3aa: CASSSGTATYEQYF
CDR3nt: TGTGCCAGCAGCTCCGGGACAGCGACCTACGAGCAGTACTTC

v_gene: TRBV7-2
j_gene: TRBJ2-2
abundance: few
d_gene: TRBD1
CDR3aa: CASSYPGQGAAGELFF
CDR3nt: TGTGCCAGCAGCTATCCGGGACAGGGGGCGGCCGGGGAGCTGTTTTTT

v_gene: TRBV25-1
j_gene: TRBJ1-6
abundance: .
d_gene: .
CDR3aa: CASSPGSYNSPLHF
CDR3nt: TGTGCCAGCAGTCCAGGCTCCTATAATTCACCCCTCCACTTT

v_gene: TRBV19
j_gene: TRBJ1-1
abundance: once
d_gene: .
CDR3aa: CASISELVGEAFF
CDR3nt: TGTGCCAGTATAAGCGAGTTAGTCGGTGAAGCTTTCTTT

v_gene: TRBV6-5
j_gene: TRBJ2-2
abundance: .
d_gene: TRBD2
CDR3aa: CASRRLAGNTGELFF
CDR3nt: TGTGCCAGCAGGCGACTAGCGGGGAACACCGGGGAGCTGTTTTTT

v_gene: TRBV4-3
j_gene: TRBJ2-7
abundance: .
d_gene: .
CDR3aa: CASSQGVSRTGLIYEQYF
CDR3nt: TGCGCCAGCAGCCAAGGGGTTTCGCGTACGGGACTGATCTACGAGCAGTACTTC

v_gene: TRBV7-2
j_gene: TRBJ1-5
abundance: .
d_gene: TRBD1
CDR3aa: CASSLGTGNLQPQHF
CDR3nt: TGTGCCAGCAGCTTAGGGACAGGGAATTTACAGCCCCAGCATTTT

v_gene: TRBV5-6
j_gene: TRBJ1-5
abundance: .
d_gene: .
CDR3aa: CASSLGRGTGNQPQHF
CDR3nt: TGTGCCAGCAGCTTGGGGCGGGGGACGGGCAATCAGCCCCAGCATTTT